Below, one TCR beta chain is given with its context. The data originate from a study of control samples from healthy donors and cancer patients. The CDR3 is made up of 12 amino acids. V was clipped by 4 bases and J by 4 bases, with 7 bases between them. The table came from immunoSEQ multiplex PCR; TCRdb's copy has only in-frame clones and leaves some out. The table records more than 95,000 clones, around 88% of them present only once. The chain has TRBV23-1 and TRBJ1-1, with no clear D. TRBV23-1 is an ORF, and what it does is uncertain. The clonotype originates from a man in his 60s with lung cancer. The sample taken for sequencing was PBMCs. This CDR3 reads CASSPPGTEAFF. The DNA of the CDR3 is TGCGCCAGCAGTCCGCCAGGCACTGAAGCTTTCTTT.